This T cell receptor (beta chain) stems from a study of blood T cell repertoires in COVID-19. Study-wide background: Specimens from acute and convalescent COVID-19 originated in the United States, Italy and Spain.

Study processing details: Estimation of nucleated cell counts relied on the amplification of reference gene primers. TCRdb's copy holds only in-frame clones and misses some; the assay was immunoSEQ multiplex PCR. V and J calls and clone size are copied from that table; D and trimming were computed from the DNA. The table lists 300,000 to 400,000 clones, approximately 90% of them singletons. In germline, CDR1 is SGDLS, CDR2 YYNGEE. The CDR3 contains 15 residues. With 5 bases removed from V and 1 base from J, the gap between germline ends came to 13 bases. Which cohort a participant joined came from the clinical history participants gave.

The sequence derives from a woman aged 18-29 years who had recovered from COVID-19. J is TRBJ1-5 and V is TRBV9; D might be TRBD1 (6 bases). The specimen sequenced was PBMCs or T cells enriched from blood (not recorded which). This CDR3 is CASSRGGQSNQPQHF. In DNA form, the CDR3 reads TGTGCCAGCAGTAGGGGGGGGCAGAGCAATCAGCCCCAGCATTTT. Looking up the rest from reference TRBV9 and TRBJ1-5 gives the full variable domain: DSGVTQTPKHLITATGQRVTLRCSPRSGDLSVYWYQQSLDQGLQFLIQYYNGEERAKGNILERFSAQQFPDLHSELNLSSLELGDSALYFCASSRGGQSNQPQHFGDGTRLSIL.